These T cell receptor beta chains were read from a single sample in a study of Graves' ophthalmopathy and Graves' hyperthyroidism. TCRdb re-called the multiplex PCR reads with MiXCR, one entry per CDR3 protein. The sample consists of 900,000 to 1,200,000 distinct CDR3 sequences, about two fifths of them appearing once. The sample consisted of peripheral blood or thyroid tissue (not recorded which). Receptors were obtained from an adult man with Graves' hyperthyroidism. Each CDR3 is given with its conserved first and last residue. The D gene is left open where the match is weak. Size tells how often a clone was seen (once, few, many) or the class of an expanded clone, and some rows leave it out.

J,length,V,D,size,DNA,CDR3
TRBJ1-2,15,TRBV12-3/TRBV12-4,.,.,TGTGCCAGCAGTCCCCAACCCGGGGTGGCAGGCGGCTACACCTTC,CASSPQPGVAGGYTF
TRBJ1-6,17,TRBV4-2,.,.,TGTGCCAGCAGCCAAGATCTAGCGCGGCAGGGTGCCTCACCCCTCCACTTT,CASSQDLARQGASPLHF
TRBJ2-2,14,TRBV7-9,.,many,TGTGCCAGCAGCTCGTCAGTGAACACCGGGGAGCTGTTTTTT,CASSSSVNTGELFF
TRBJ1-6,15,TRBV4-1,.,many,TGCGCCAGCAGCCAAGTCGGGACCGAGCATTCACCCCTCCACTTT,CASSQVGTEHSPLHF
TRBJ1-1,15,TRBV5-1,.,many,TGCGCCAGCAGCTTGGCTGGACTCCCCGGCGCTGAAGCTTTCTTT,CASSLAGLPGAEAFF
TRBJ2-7,11,TRBV12-3/TRBV12-4,.,many,TGTGCCAGCAGTTTCGGTCCCGAGCAGTACTTC,CASSFGPEQYF
TRBJ2-7,12,TRBV20-1,.,many,TGCAGTGCTAGAGGCTGGGTCTTTGAGCAGTACTTC,CSARGWVFEQYF
TRBJ2-7,14,TRBV7-8,TRBD1,many,TGTGCCAGCAGCTTAGTGGGGACAGGGTACGAGCAGTACTTC,CASSLVGTGYEQYF
TRBJ2-3,15,TRBV7-2,.,.,TGTGCCAGCACCCGGAGGTTGTTGTGGGCAGATACGCAGTATTTT,CASTRRLLWADTQYF
TRBJ1-1,13,TRBV15,.,.,TGTGCCACCAGCAGGCGCGAAAACACTGAAGCTTTCTTT,CATSRRENTEAFF
TRBJ1-4,17,TRBV5-1,.,many,TGCGCCAGCAGCTTGTCGATCAGATCGGGCAGTCGGAAAAAACTGTTTTTT,CASSLSIRSGSRKKLFF
TRBJ2-7,11,TRBV10-3,.,many,TGTGCCATCAGTGGCTTATATGAGCAGTACTTC,CAISGLYEQYF
TRBJ2-1,14,TRBV20-1,TRBD2,.,TGCAGTGCTAGATGGCGGGAGACGGACAATGAGCAGTTCTTC,CSARWRETDNEQFF
TRBJ1-4,14,TRBV10-2,.,many,TGCGCCACCACACCGCGGACTTGGGATGAAAAACTGTTTTTT,CATTPRTWDEKLFF
TRBJ2-2,12,TRBV6-5,.,many,TGTGCCAGCAGAAGTAACACCGGGGAGCTGTTTTTT,CASRSNTGELFF
TRBJ2-7,14,TRBV19,.,few,TGTGCCAGTAGTGCCGGCCGGGAAGGGTCCGAGCAGTACTTC,CASSAGREGSEQYF
TRBJ1-1,15,TRBV20-1,TRBD1,.,TGCAGTGCCAGGACAGGGGAGAAATCCGTCGCTGAAGCTTTCTTT,CSARTGEKSVAEAFF
TRBJ1-1,15,TRBV5-5,.,few,TGTGCCAGCAGCTTATTGGCCACCTTGAACACTGAAGCTTTCTTT,CASSLLATLNTEAFF
TRBJ2-5,13,TRBV9,.,many,TGTGCCAGCAGCGTGGGGGTAGGAGAGACCCAGTACTTC,CASSVGVGETQYF
TRBJ2-6,18,TRBV7-9,TRBD1,many,TGTGCCAGCAGCTTCGGACAGGATAGAAATTCTGGGGCCAACGTCCTGACTTTC,CASSFGQDRNSGANVLTF
TRBJ1-5,15,TRBV20-1,.,.,TGCAGTCAATGGGGGGGGGATGATAGCAATCAGCCCCAGCATTTT,CSQWGGDDSNQPQHF
TRBJ1-1,13,TRBV24-1,.,many,TGTGCCACCACCAACAGGCTAAACACTGAAGCTTTCTTT,CATTNRLNTEAFF
TRBJ1-1,15,TRBV4-3,TRBD1,many,TGCGCCAGCAGCCAAGCGGGACAGATGAACACTGAAGCTTTCTTT,CASSQAGQMNTEAFF
TRBJ1-2,15,TRBV2,TRBD1,.,TGTGCCAGCAGAACCGGACAGGGGGGACCCTATGGCTACACCTTC,CASRTGQGGPYGYTF
TRBJ2-7,15,TRBV7-2,TRBD1,few,TGTGCCAGCAGCTCAGCGGGACAGGGGGTTGGGGAGCAGTACTTC,CASSSAGQGVGEQYF
TRBJ2-2,16,TRBV19,.,few,TGTGCCAGTAGTTCGGTTGGGCTCCCGAACACCGGGGAGCTGTTTTTT,CASSSVGLPNTGELFF
TRBJ1-5,14,TRBV27,.,.,TGTGCCAGCAACCAGACAGATAGCAATCAGCCCCAGCATTTT,CASNQTDSNQPQHF
TRBJ1-1,13,TRBV10-3,.,many,TGTGCCATCAGCGCAGGGGTAAACACTGAAGCTTTCTTT,CAISAGVNTEAFF
TRBJ2-7,14,TRBV19,.,few,TGTGCCAGTAGTATTACAGAGACCCACTACGAGCAGTACTTC,CASSITETHYEQYF
TRBJ1-6,16,TRBV7-2,TRBD1,many,TGTGCCAGCAGCTTGGGACAGGGCCGCTATAATTCACCCCTCCACTTT,CASSLGQGRYNSPLHF
TRBJ2-2,16,TRBV5-4,.,.,TGTGCCAGCAGCTTGACCACCAGAGGGGCTGCCGGGGAGCTGTTTTTT,CASSLTTRGAAGELFF
TRBJ1-5,13,TRBV29-1,.,many,TGCAGCGTTACCAGGGGAGGCAATCAGCCCCAGCATTTT,CSVTRGGNQPQHF
TRBJ1-4,14,TRBV7-9,TRBD1,many,TGTGCCAGCAGCACCCGGGACAGGGCCGAAAAACTGTTTTTT,CASSTRDRAEKLFF
TRBJ2-2,16,TRBV13,TRBD1,.,TGTGCCAGCAGCAACCGACAGGGCACGAACACCGGGGAGCTGTTTTTT,CASSNRQGTNTGELFF
TRBJ1-1,15,TRBV6-6,TRBD1,many,TGTGCCAGCAGTATCAACAGGGGGGCGAACACTGAAGCTTTCTTT,CASSINRGANTEAFF
TRBJ1-2,14,TRBV29-1,.,many,TGCAGCGTTGCCCCGCGACAGGCCAACTATGGCTACACCTTC,CSVAPRQANYGYTF
TRBJ1-1,14,TRBV2,TRBD1,few,TGTGCCAGCCGACCCTGGACAGGTGGCACTGAAGCTTTCTTT,CASRPWTGGTEAFF